The source of this T cell receptor (beta chain) is a study of T cell repertoires in aging, cancer and after chemotherapy. General study findings and limits: Compared with age-matched healthy donors, untreated hematological or solid cancer patients showed higher blood TCR clonality. In cancer patients, declining TCR diversity with age involved lost richness and lost evenness.

This clonotype is categorized as medium-sized. What it recognizes is unknown. V was clipped by 0 bases and J by 9 bases, with 8 bases between them. The CDR3 length is 11 residues. Germline CDR1 and CDR2: GTSNPN and SVGIG (reference sequence). Multiplex touch-down PCR with TRB-A/B primers amplified rearranged V-D-J TRB sequences. TCRdb itself ran the multiplex PCR reads through MiXCR, one entry per CDR3 protein. Here the sample spans 7,000 to 9,000 distinct CDR3 sequences, roughly 32% being singletons. Peripheral blood genomic DNA, not sorted cells or RNA, was the template. The sample taken for sequencing was blood. The TCR sequence derives from a human donor in good health. J is TRBJ1-2 and V is TRBV30, with D tentatively TRBD1 (6 bases). The CDR3 DNA follows: TGTGCCTGGAGTGTAGGGGGTAGCTACACCTTC. This codes for CAWSVGGSYTF. The entire variable domain, with the rest obtained from reference TRBV30 and TRBJ1-2, is as follows: SQTIHQWPATLVQPVGSPLSLECTVEGTSNPNLYWYRQAAGRGLQLLFYSVGIGQISSEVPQNLSASRPQDRQFILSSKKLLLSDSGFYLCAWSVGGSYTFGSGTRLTVV.